This T cell receptor beta chain was identified during a study of synovial regulatory T cells in juvenile arthritis. General observations from the study: Blood Treg cells that were inflammation-associated showed lower TCR diversity than other blood Treg cells.

As to this clone: Its antigen is unidentified.

There are 16 residues in the CDR3. The coding DNA is unavailable. The germline V gene encodes CDR1 LNHDA and CDR2 SQIVND (reference sequence). Libraries were prepared by immunoSEQ multiplex PCR; TCRdb keeps only in-frame clonotypes and omits some of them. In total, the table holds more than 7,500 clones. The rearrangement links TRBV19 to TRBJ2-3; TCRdb indicates TRBD2, and absent DNA this call remains unverified. The sample consisted of Treg cells from blood. Subset in this sample: remaining (HLA-DR-negative) circulating blood Treg cells. This clonotype was obtained from a donor between 2 and 29 years old with juvenile idiopathic arthritis. The CDR3 sequence: CASNPRVKSSTDTQYF.